Listed below are T cell receptor beta chains from one sample, sequenced in a study of cytomegalovirus exposure and HLA in healthy donors. Repertoires were generated with immunoSEQ multiplex PCR, while TCRdb's copy carries only in-frame clones and drops some. In the table there are some 170,000 clones, 81% of which are singletons. Sequencing used PBMCs. The receptors come from a woman aged 25-40 years in good health and CMV-seronegative. Each CDR3 is given with its conserved first and last residue. Each record gives: D gene, V gene, J gene, clone size, CDR3 protein, CDR3 DNA. The D gene is left open where the match is weak. Clone size appears in some rows only: once, few, many, or a class for an expanded clone.

D: NA; V: TRBV6-6; J: TRBJ1-1; size: NA; CDR3: CASRGATGLGTEAFF; DNA: TGTGCCAGCAGGGGAGCGACAGGCTTGGGCACTGAAGCTTTCTTT
D: NA; V: TRBV4-2; J: TRBJ2-1; size: NA; CDR3: CASSPPREYNEQFF; DNA: TGTGCCAGCAGCCCCCCCCGTGAGTACAATGAGCAGTTCTTC
D: TRBD2; V: TRBV15; J: TRBJ2-2; size: NA; CDR3: CATSREGGIETGELFF; DNA: TGTGCCACCAGCAGAGAGGGAGGGATCGAGACCGGGGAGCTGTTTTTT
D: NA; V: TRBV6-5; J: TRBJ2-3; size: NA; CDR3: CASTNWQGHTDTQYF; DNA: TGTGCCAGCACCAACTGGCAGGGCCACACGGATACGCAGTATTTT
D: TRBD1; V: TRBV5-4; J: TRBJ2-7; size: NA; CDR3: CASSATGNYEQYF; DNA: TGTGCCAGCAGCGCGACAGGGAACTACGAGCAGTACTTC
D: NA; V: TRBV7-2; J: TRBJ1-4; size: NA; CDR3: CASSLNRRGRGGFGKLFF; DNA: TGTGCCAGCAGCCTGAACCGCCGAGGACGGGGGGGTTTTGGAAAACTGTTTTTT
D: TRBD1; V: TRBV9; J: TRBJ1-6; size: NA; CDR3: CASSEGQGSSPLHF; DNA: TGTGCCAGCAGCGAGGGACAGGGAAGCTCACCCCTCCACTTT
D: NA; V: TRBV6-5; J: TRBJ2-5; size: once; CDR3: CASSYSSGRVGETQYF; DNA: TGTGCCAGCAGTTACTCATCGGGCAGGGTGGGAGAGACCCAGTACTTC
D: NA; V: TRBV5-4; J: TRBJ2-7; size: few; CDR3: CASSLNGPGEGSYEQYF; DNA: TGTGCCAGCAGCTTGAACGGGCCAGGGGAGGGCTCCTACGAGCAGTACTTC
D: TRBD2; V: TRBV11-3; J: TRBJ2-1; size: NA; CDR3: CASSSRTSGSYNEQFF; DNA: TGTGCCAGCAGCTCGCGGACTAGCGGGAGTTACAATGAGCAGTTCTTC